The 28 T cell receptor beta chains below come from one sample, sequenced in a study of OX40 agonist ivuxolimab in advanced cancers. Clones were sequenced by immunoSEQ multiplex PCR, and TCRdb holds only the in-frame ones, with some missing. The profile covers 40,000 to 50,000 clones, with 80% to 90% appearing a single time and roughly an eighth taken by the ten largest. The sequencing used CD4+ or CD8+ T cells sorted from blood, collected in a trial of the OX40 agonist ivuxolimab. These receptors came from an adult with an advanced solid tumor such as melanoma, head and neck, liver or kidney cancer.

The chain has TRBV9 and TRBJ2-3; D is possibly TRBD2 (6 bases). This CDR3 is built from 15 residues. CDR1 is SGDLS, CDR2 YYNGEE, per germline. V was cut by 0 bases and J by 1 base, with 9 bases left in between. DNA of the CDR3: TGTGCCAGCAGCGTAGGGGGCGGGGGCACAGATACGCAGTATTTT. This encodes CASSVGGGGTDTQYF.

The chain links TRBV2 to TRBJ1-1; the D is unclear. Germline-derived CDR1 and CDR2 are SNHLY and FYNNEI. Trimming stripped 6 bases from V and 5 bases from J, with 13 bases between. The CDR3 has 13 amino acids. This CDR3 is CASSADPNTEAFF. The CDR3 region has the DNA TGTGCCAGCAGCGCCGACCCGAATACTGAAGCTTTCTTT.

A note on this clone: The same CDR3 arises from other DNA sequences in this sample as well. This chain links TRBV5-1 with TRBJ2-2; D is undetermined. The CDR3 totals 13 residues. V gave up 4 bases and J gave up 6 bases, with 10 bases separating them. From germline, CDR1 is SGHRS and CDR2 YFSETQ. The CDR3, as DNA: TGCGCCAGCAGCCCAAGAGTGGCCGGGGAGCTGTTTTTT. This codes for CASSPRVAGELFF.

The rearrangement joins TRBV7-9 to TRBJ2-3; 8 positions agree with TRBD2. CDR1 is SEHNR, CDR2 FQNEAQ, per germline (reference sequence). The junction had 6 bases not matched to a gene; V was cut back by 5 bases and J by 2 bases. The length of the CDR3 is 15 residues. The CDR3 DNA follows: TGTGCCAGCAGCCTAGGACTAGCAAACACAGATACGCAGTATTTT. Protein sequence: CASSLGLANTDTQYF. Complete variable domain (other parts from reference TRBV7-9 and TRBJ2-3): DTGVSQNPRHKITKRGQNVTFRCDPISEHNRLYWYRQTLGQGPEFLTYFQNEAQLEKSRLLSDRFSAERPKGSFSTLEIQRTEQGDSAMYLCASSLGLANTDTQYFGPGTRLTVL.

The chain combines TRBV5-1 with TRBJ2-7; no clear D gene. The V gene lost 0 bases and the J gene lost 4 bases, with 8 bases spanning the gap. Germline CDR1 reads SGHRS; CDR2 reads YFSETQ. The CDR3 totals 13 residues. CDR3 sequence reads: CASSLEIGYEQYF. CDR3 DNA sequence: TGCGCCAGCAGCTTGGAGATCGGGTACGAGCAGTACTTC. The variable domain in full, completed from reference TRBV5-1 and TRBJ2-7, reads KAGVTQTPRYLIKTRGQQVTLSCSPISGHRSVSWYQQTPGQGLQFLFEYFSETQRNKGNFPGRFSGRQFSNSRSEMNVSTLELGDSALYLCASSLEIGYEQYFGPGTRLTVT.

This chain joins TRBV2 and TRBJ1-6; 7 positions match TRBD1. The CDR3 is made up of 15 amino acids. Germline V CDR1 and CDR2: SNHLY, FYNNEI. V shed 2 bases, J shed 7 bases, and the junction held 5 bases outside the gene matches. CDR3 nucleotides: TGTGCCAGCAGTGAATGGGGACAGACCAATTCACCCCTCCACTTT. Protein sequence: CASSEWGQTNSPLHF. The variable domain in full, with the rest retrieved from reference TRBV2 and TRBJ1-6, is EPEVTQTPSHQVTQMGQEVILRCVPISNHLYFYWYRQILGQKVEFLVSFYNNEISEKSEIFDDQFSVERPDGSNFTLKIRSTKLEDSAMYFCASSEWGQTNSPLHFGNGTRLTVT.

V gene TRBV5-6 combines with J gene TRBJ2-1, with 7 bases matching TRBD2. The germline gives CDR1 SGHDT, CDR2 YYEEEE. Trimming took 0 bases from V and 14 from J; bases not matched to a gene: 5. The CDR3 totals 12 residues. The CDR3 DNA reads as TGTGCCAGCAGCTTGGGAGCTAGCGGTGAGTTCTTC. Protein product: CASSLGASGEFF.

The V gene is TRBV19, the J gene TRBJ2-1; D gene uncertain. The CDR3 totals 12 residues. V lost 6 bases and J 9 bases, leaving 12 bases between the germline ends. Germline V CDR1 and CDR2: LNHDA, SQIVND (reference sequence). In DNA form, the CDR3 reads TGTGCCAGTAGCCATAGGTACGGTGAGCAGTTCTTC. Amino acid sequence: CASSHRYGEQFF.

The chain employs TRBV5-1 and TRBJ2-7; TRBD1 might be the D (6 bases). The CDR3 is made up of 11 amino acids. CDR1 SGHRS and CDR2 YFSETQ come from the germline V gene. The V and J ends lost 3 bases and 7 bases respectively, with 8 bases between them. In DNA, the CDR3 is TGCGCCAGCAGCTGGGGGACAGAGCAGTACTTC. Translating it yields CASSWGTEQYF. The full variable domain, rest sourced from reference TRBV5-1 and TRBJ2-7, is KAGVTQTPRYLIKTRGQQVTLSCSPISGHRSVSWYQQTPGQGLQFLFEYFSETQRNKGNFPGRFSGRQFSNSRSEMNVSTLELGDSALYLCASSWGTEQYFGPGTRLTVT.

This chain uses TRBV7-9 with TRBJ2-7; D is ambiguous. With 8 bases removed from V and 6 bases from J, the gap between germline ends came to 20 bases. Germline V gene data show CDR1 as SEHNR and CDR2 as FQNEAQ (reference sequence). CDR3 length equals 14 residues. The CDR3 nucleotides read TGTGCCAGCCGATCGGCGGCAGTAGGCGTCGAGCAGTACTTC. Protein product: CASRSAAVGVEQYF.

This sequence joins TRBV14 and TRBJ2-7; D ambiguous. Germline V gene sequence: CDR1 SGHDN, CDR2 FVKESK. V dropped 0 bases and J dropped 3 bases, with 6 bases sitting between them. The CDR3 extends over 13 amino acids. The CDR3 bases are TGTGCCAGCAGCCAAGAGATACTCTACGAGCAGTACTTC. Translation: CASSQEILYEQYF.

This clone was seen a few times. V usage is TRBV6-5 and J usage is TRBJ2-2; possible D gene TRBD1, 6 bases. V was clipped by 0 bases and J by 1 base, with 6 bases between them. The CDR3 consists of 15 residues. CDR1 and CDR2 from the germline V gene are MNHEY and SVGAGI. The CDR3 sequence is CASSYSTGNTGELFF. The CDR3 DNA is TGTGCCAGCAGTTACTCGACAGGGAACACCGGGGAGCTGTTTTTT.

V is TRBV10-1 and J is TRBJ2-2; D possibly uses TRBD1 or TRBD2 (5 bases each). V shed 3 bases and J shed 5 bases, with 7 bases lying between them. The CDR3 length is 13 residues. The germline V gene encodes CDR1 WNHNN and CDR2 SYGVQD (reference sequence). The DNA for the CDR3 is TGCGCCAGCAGTGACGGGGCGACCGGGGAGCTGTTTTTT. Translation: CASSDGATGELFF.

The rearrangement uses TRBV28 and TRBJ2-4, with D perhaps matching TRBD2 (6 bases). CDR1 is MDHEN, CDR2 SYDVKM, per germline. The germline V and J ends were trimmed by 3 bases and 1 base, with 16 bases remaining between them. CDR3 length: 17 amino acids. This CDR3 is CASSFPTSGGAKNIQYF. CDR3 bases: TGTGCCAGCAGTTTTCCAACCTCCGGGGGTGCCAAAAACATTCAGTACTTC.

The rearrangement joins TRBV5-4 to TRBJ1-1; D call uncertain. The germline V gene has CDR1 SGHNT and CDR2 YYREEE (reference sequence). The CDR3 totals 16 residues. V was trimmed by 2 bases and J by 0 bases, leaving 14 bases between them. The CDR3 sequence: CASSFWGGSLNTEAFF. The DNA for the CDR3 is TGTGCCAGCAGCTTTTGGGGAGGGAGTTTGAACACTGAAGCTTTCTTT.

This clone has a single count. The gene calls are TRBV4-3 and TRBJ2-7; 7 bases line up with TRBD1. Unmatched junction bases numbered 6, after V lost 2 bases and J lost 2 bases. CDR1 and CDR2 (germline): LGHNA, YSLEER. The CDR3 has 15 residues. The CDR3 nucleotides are TGCGCCAGCAGCCAAAACCCCGGGACAGCCTACGAGCAGTACTTC. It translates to CASSQNPGTAYEQYF.

The CDR3 sequence is CASSHPPATPEGPITGELFF. The CDR3 DNA sequence: TGTGCCAGCAGCCACCCCCCCGCGACGCCGGAGGGCCCTATAACCGGGGAGCTGTTTTTT. The V call is TRBV27, the J call TRBJ2-2; perhaps TRBD2 as D (6 bases). CDR3 size: 20 residues. V lost 6 bases and J lost 5, with 31 bases in between. Germline V CDR1 and CDR2: MNHEY, SMNVEV (reference sequence).

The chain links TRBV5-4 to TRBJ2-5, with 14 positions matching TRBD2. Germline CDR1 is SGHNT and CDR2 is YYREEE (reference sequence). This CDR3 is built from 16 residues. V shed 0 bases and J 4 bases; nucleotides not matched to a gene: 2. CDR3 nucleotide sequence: TGTGCCAGCAGCTTGGGGACTAGCGGGGGGATAGAGACCCAGTACTTC. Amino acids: CASSLGTSGGIETQYF. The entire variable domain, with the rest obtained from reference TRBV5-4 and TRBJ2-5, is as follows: ETGVTQSPTHLIKTRGQQVTLRCSSQSGHNTVSWYQQALGQGPQFIFQYYREEENGRGNFPPRFSGLQFPNYSSELNVNALELDDSALYLCASSLGTSGGIETQYFGPGTRLLVL.

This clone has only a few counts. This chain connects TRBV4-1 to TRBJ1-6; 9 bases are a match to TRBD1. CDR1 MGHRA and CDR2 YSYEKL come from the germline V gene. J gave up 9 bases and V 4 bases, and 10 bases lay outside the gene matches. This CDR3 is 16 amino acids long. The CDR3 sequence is CASSLHLGQGSSPLHF. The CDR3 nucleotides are TGCGCCAGCAGCCTCCACCTGGGACAGGGTAGTTCACCCCTCCACTTT.

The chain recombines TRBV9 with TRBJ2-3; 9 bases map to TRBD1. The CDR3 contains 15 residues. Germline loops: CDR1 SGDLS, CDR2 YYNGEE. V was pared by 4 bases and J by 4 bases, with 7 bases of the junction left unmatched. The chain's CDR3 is CASSPPGQGADTQYF. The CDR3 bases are TGTGCCAGCAGCCCTCCGGGACAGGGTGCAGATACGCAGTATTTT.

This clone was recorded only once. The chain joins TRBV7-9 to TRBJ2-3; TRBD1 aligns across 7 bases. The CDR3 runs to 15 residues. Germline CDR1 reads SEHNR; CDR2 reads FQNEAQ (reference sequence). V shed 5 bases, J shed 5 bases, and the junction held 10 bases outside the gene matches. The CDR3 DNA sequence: TGTGCCAGCAGCCAACCGGGACAGAGGGTAGATACGCAGTATTTT. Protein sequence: CASSQPGQRVDTQYF.

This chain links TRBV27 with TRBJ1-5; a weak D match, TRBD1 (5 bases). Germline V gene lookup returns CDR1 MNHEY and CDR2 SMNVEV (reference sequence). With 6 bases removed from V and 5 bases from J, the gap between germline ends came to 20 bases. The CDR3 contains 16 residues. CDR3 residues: CASRASSQGGDQPQHF. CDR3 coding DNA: TGTGCCAGCAGGGCCAGTTCGCAGGGCGGGGATCAGCCCCAGCATTTT.

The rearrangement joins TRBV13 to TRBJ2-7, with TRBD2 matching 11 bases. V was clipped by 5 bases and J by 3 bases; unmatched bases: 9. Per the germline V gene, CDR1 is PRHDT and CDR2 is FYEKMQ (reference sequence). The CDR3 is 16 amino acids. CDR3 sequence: CASSPRTTSGIYEQYF. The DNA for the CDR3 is TGTGCCAGCAGCCCGAGGACGACTAGCGGGATCTACGAGCAGTACTTC.

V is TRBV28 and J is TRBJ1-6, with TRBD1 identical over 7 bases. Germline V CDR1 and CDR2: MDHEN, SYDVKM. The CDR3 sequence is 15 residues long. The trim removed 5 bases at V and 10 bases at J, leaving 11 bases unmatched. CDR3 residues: CASSPEDRYFSPLHF. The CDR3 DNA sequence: TGTGCCAGCAGTCCGGAGGACAGGTATTTCTCACCCCTCCACTTT.

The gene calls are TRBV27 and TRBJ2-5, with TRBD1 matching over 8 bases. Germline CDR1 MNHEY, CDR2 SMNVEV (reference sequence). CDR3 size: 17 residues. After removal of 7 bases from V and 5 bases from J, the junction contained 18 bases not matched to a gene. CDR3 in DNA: TGTGCCAGCACCCCTCTTCTCACAGGGGGGCCCCGGGAGACCCAGTACTTC. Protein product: CASTPLLTGGPRETQYF.

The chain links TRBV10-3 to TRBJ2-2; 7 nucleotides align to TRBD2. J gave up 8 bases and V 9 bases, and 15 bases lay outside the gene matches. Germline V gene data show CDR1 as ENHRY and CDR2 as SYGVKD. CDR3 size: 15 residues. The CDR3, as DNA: TGTGCCATGGCAGCGGGGCAGCACCCTTTAGGGGAGCTGTTTTTT. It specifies CAMAAGQHPLGELFF.

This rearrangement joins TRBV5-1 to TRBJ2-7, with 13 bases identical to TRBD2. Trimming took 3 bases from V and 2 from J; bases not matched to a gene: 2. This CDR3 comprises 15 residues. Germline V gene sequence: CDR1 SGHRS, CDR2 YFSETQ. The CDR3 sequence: CASSYTSGGAYEQYF. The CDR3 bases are TGCGCCAGCAGCTACACTAGCGGGGGGGCCTACGAGCAGTACTTC.

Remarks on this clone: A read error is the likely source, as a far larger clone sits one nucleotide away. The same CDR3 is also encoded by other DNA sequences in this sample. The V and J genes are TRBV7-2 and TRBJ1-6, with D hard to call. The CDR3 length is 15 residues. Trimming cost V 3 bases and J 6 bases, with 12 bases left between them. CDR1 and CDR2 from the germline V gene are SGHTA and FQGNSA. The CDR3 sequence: CASSFSQGGNSPLHF. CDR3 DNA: TGTGCCAGCAGCTTTTCTCAAGGAGGTAATTCACCCCTCCACTTT.